This note documents a single TCR beta chain sequence. Antigen unknown. The germline CDR1 and CDR2 sequences are MNHNS and SASEGT. The CDR3 consists of 11 residues. Trimming at V came to 6 bases and at J to 11 bases, leaving 5 bases not matched to a gene. PCR amplification relied on 60 Vbeta primers (plus 13 Jbeta primers). Measured with immunoSEQ multiplex PCR; TCRdb has only the in-frame clones, and not every one. Of some 120,000 clones listed, 81% are singletons. The data derive from a study of cytomegalovirus exposure and HLA in healthy donors. Study-wide results and limits: Highest at DRB1 and lowest at HLA-C, TCR association rates differed among HLA loci in a later analysis.

This chain connects TRBV6-1 to TRBJ2-5; 8 nucleotides align to TRBD2. This receptor was obtained from a woman in her thirties or forties in good health and CMV-seronegative. Sequenced material: PBMCs. The chain's CDR3 is CASSRGGEQYF. In DNA, the CDR3 is TGTGCCAGCAGCCGGGGGGGGGAGCAGTACTTC.